What follows describes a single TCR beta chain. Some clones are missing from TCRdb's copy, which holds only in-frame ones; the method was immunoSEQ multiplex PCR. The sample includes tens of thousands of clones, approximately 94% seen only once; the top ten take approximately 0.4%. The germline CDR1 and CDR2 sequences are MDHEN and SYDVKM. V lost 0 bases and J lost 3, with 5 bases in between. CDR3 length equals 13 residues. This record comes from a study of technical replicates of blood from several donors. This receptor was obtained from a human donor in good health. The chain is built from TRBV28 and TRBJ2-5; D is unresolved. Specimen: T cells isolated from PBMCs. The chain's CDR3 is CASSLWRKETQYF. CDR3 coding DNA: TGTGCCAGCAGTTTATGGAGAAAAGAGACCCAGTACTTC.